Reported below is one TCR beta chain. One end of the junction varies from germline; a read error may be responsible. A primer in the constant region served to generate TCR beta cDNA from around 500 ng of total RNA. Amplification in three nested multiplex PCR rounds with slightly modified ARM-PCR gave rise to TCR beta libraries. In the first two PCR rounds, TRBV1-TRBV30 forward primers were paired with a C-beta reverse primer, and each round lasted about 9 cycles. MiXCR was run by TCRdb on the multiplex PCR reads, yielding one entry per CDR3 protein. The table has roughly 49,000 distinct CDR3 sequences, 65% to 85% seen once. Investigators took RNA and DNA out together from approximately 22-30 mg of unsorted bulk tissue. Primary liver carcinoma, confirmed by histopathology, was surgically resected. The germline V gene has CDR1 SGHRS and CDR2 YFSETQ. CDR3 length: 15 residues. These data come from a study of tumor-infiltrating lymphocytes in primary liver carcinoma.

The sequencing sample was made of liver tumor tissue from sampling region 5. This sample's subset: tumor region T5, tumor centre. This TCR derives from a man aged 35 to 55 with primary liver carcinoma and hepatitis B virus infection. The V and J genes are TRBV5-1 and TRBJ1-5, with D maybe TRBD1 (5 bases). CDR3 in DNA: TGCGCCAGCAGTTTGGGGGGGACTAACAATCAGCCCCAGCATTTT. Encoded protein: CASSLGGTNNQPQHF.